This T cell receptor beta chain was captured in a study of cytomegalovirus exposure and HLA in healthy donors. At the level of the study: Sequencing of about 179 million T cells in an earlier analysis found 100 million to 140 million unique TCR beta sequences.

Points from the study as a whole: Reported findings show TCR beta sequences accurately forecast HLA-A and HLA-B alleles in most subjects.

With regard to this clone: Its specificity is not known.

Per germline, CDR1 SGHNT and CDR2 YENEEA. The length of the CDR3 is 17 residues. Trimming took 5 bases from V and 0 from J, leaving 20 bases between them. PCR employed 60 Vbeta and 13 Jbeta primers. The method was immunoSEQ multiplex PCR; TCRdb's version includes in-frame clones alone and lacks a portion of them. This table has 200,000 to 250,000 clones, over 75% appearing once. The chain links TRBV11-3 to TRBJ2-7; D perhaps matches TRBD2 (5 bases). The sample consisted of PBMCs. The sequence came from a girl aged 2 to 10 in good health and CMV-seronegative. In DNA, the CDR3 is TGTGCCAGCAGCCCAGGAGGATACCGGTTTGGCTCCTACGAGCAGTACTTC. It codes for CASSPGGYRFGSYEQYF.